This T cell receptor beta chain originates from a study of blood T cell repertoires in COVID-19. For the study at large: Samples came from the United States, Italy and Spain, spanning acute and convalescent COVID-19. Nucleic acid was either cDNA or gDNA, and it came from T cells, B-cell-depleted T cells, or PBMCs.

In germline, CDR1 is MNHNS, CDR2 SASEGT. The ends were cut back, 0 bases at V and 1 base at J, with 6 bases in the middle. The CDR3 contains 14 residues. This clone was detected once. Original analysis: Amplified reference gene primers provided the basis for estimating nucleated cell counts. Sequenced by immunoSEQ multiplex PCR; TCRdb stores in-frame clones only, minus some. The DNA gave D and trimming, while V, J and clone size come from that table. The data contain approximately 300,000 clones, 80% to 90% of them seen just once; the ten biggest clones take up 3.5% to 4.5%. The sample consisted of peripheral blood. This sequence originates from a woman aged 35 to 49 with acute or convalescent COVID-19. This chain joins TRBV6-1 and TRBJ1-1, with unresolved D. The CDR3 DNA follows: TGTGCCAGCAGTGAAGCACGCAGGAACACTGAAGCTTTCTTT. Translation gives CASSEARRNTEAFF.